This T cell receptor (beta chain) is from a study of PD-1 blockade in classical Hodgkin lymphoma. General observations from the study: Whatever underlies the repertoire differences (possibly disease activity or prior therapy) remains undefined. According to reports, newly diagnosed patients had lower baseline TCR diversity than healthy donors, and relapsed/refractory patients had lower baseline TCR diversity still. The diversity seen at baseline in complete responders resembled that of newly diagnosed patients. Patients who began taking nivolumab under 1 year after ASCT were left out.

CDR3 size: 11 residues. CDR1 and CDR2 (germline): DFQATT, SNEGSKA (reference sequence). Trimming shortened V by 6 bases and J by 3 bases, and 7 bases separated the two germline ends. As to time point: cycle 4 day 1 (C4D1), after five to seven weeks of nivolumab. With no exception, relapse followed autologous stem cell transplantation in all patients, and brentuximab vedotin exposure varied. The method was immunoSEQ multiplex PCR; TCRdb's version includes in-frame clones alone and lacks a portion of them. The sample has tens of thousands of clones, around 90% seen once. To note about this clone: The antigen is unknown.

This clonotype was sampled from a human donor with classical Hodgkin lymphoma. The chain recombines TRBV20-1 with TRBJ2-3; no firm D call. This material consisted of peripheral blood mononuclear cells (PBMCs), taken before the fourth cycle of nivolumab. Here the CDR3 DNA reads TGCAGTGCGCCAAGGACAGATACGCAGTATTTT. It translates to CSAPRTDTQYF.